This T cell receptor (beta chain) originates from a study of PD-L1 blockade in urothelial cancer. Study information: Males with bladder-origin urothelial cancer constituted about 90% of the roughly 30 patients. At 6 weeks and at 3 weeks (second dose) after treatment start, blood was analyzed. Overall study results and limits: Tumor-associated TCR clones expanded more in blood at 3 weeks in patients with durable benefit.

Time point here: pretreatment peripheral blood. Urothelial carcinoma affected the patients, and it was locally advanced or metastatic. Produced via immunoSEQ multiplex PCR; TCRdb's table is partial and in-frame only. The repertoire includes 55,000 to 80,000 clones, about 90% of them detected once, and about 16% sits in the top ten. As for this clone: No antigen is known for it.

The material was PBMCs, obtained around atezolizumab (anti-PD-L1) treatment. The receptor was isolated from a man between 60 and 75 years old with urothelial cancer.

DNA for the CDR3: TGTGCCAGCAGCACCCGACAGGGAAGCTCCTACAATGAGCAGTTCTTC. Protein: CASSTRQGSSYNEQFF. The rearrangement joins TRBV7-2 to TRBJ2-1; 7 positions agree with TRBD1. V lost 5 bases and J lost 0; bases outside the gene matches: 7. The V gene's germline CDR1 is SGHTA and CDR2 FQGNSA. This CDR3 contains 16 residues. Using reference TRBV7-2 and TRBJ2-1 for the parts outside the CDR3, the full variable domain is GAGVSQSPSNKVTEKGKDVELRCDPISGHTALYWYRQSLGQGLEFLIYFQGNSAPDKSGLPSDRFSAERTGGSVSTLTIQRTQQEDSAVYLCASSTRQGSSYNEQFFGPGTRLTVL.